This T cell receptor (beta chain) appears in the sequencing data of a study of blood T cell repertoires in COVID-19. The method was immunoSEQ multiplex PCR; TCRdb's version includes in-frame clones alone and lacks a portion of them. The sample lists around 190,000 clones; about 79% were seen once. This clone was counted a single time. The length of the CDR3 is 20 residues. Germline CDR1 is MNHEY and CDR2 is SMNVEV (reference sequence). V was pared by 5 bases and J by 0 bases, with 29 bases between. Input material: peripheral blood. V is TRBV27 and J is TRBJ2-7; weak D call: TRBD2 (6 bases). The source of this sequence is a human donor in a cohort sampled during active COVID-19. CDR3 coding DNA: TGTGCCAGCAGTCCCCCCCAGGCTACGGCTTTTCGGGAGTTCTCCTACGAGCAGTACTTC. Translation: CASSPPQATAFREFSYEQYF.